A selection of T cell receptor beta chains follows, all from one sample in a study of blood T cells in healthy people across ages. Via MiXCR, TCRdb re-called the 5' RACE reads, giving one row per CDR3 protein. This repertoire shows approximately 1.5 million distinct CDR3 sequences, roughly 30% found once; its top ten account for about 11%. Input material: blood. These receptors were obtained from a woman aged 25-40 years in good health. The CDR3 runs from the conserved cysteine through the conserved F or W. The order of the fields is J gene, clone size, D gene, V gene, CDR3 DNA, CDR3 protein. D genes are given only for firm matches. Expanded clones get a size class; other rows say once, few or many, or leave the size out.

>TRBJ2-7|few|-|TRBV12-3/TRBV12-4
TGTGCCAGCAGTCACGGGGGGCCTGAAGAGCAGTACTTC
CASSHGGPEEQYF
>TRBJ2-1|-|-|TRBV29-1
TGCAGCCGGTACGGGAGCTCCCGCAATGAGCAGTTCTTC
CSRYGSSRNEQFF
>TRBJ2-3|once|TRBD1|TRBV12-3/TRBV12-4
TGTGCCAGCAGTGAGAGGACAGGGAACGCAGATGTGCAGTATTTT
CASSERTGNADVQYF
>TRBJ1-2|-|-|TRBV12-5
TGTGCTAGTGGTTTTTTGACGGAGGTCTTC
CASGFLTEVF
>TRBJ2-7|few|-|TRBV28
TGTGCCAGCAGTTTAGTTACCCCCTCCTACGAGCAGTACTTC
CASSLVTPSYEQYF
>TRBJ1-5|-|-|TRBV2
TGTGCCAGCAGTGTCCGGGGAGTATATCAGCCCCAGCATTTT
CASSVRGVYQPQHF
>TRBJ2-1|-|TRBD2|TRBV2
TGTGCCAGCAGTGAAGAGGGACTAGCGGGGGAGATGAATGAGCAGTTCTTC
CASSEEGLAGEMNEQFF
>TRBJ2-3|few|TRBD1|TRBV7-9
TGTGCCAGCAGCTCGATAATTGGGGACAGGGGCGTTGATACGCAGTATTTT
CASSSIIGDRGVDTQYF
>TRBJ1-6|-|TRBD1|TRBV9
TGTGCCAGCAGCGTAGGACCTCCGGGACAGGGATTAGGATTAGATTCACCCCTCCACTTT
CASSVGPPGQGLGLDSPLHF
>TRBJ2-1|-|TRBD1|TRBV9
TGTGCCAGCAACCACAGGGGTGAAAAAAATGAGCAGTTCTTC
CASNHRGEKNEQFF
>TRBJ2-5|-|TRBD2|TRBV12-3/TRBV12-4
TGTGCCAGCAGGTCGGGACTAGTACAAGAGACCCAGTACTTC
CASRSGLVQETQYF
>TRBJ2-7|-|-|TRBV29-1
TGCAGCGTTGAACTGGGGGTCGGTTACGAGCAGTACTTC
CSVELGVGYEQYF
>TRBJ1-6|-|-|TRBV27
TGTGCCAGCAGTTTAGACGGCCTGGGTTCACCCCTCCACTTT
CASSLDGLGSPLHF
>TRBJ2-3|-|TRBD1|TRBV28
TGTGCCAGCGGACCACAGGGGGCCGGGGGTAGAGATACGCAGTATTTT
CASGPQGAGGRDTQYF
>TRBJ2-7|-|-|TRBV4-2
TGTGCCAGCAGCGGTGGCGGGGACTACGAGCAGTACTTC
CASSGGGDYEQYF
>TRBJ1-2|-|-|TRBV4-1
TGCGCCAGCAGCCAATTAAGTACCGACTATGGCTACACCTTC
CASSQLSTDYGYTF
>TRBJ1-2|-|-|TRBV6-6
TGTGCCAGCACCGGGGGGACACGGCGCGACTACACCTTC
CASTGGTRRDYTF
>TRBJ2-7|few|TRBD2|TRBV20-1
TGCAGTGCTAGAGCCGGGAGGGCTTACGAGCAGTACTTC
CSARAGRAYEQYF
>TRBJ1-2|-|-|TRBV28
TGTGCCAGCAGTGCCGGGGAACACCTTCGGTATGGCTACACCTTC
CASSAGEHLRYGYTF
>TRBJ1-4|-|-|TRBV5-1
TGCGCCAGCAGCTTGGACCACGGATCCCGTGAAAAACTGTTTTTT
CASSLDHGSREKLFF
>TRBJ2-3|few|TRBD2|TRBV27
TGTGCCAGCTCCGTCACGGGGACTAGCCTCGATACGCAGTATTTT
CASSVTGTSLDTQYF
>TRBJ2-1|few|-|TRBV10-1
TGCGCCAGCAGTGGGGGGTCTCTGGGGCTAGCAGGCGACAATGAGCAGTTCTTC
CASSGGSLGLAGDNEQFF
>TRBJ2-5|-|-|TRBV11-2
TGTGCCAGCAGCTTAGTCCTCGACCAGTACTTC
CASSLVLDQYF
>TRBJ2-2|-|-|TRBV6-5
TGTGCCAGCAGTTCGGACTGGGGCGGGTCCGGGGAGCTGTTTTTT
CASSSDWGGSGELFF
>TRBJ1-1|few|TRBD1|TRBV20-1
TGCAGTGGAGGCAGGACAGGGGTCGACACTGAAGCTTTCTTT
CSGGRTGVDTEAFF
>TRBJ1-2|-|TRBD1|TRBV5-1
TGCGCCAGCAGTCTCACCTCCTCGGGGACAGGGGACATCAACTATGGCTACACCTTC
CASSLTSSGTGDINYGYTF
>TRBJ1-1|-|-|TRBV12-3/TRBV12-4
TGTGCCAGCAGCTTACGTGGTGGCCTGATGAACACTGAAGCTTTCTTT
CASSLRGGLMNTEAFF
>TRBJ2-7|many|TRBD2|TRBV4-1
TGCGCCAGCAGCCAAGGAAGGGCGGGAGCCTACGAGCAGTACTTC
CASSQGRAGAYEQYF
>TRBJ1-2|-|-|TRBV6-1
TGTGCCAGCAGTGAAGCCGGGACGGTAAACTATGGCTACACCTTC
CASSEAGTVNYGYTF
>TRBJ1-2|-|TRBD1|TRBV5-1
TGCGCCAGCAGACCTATGTGGACAGGGCTTATCTATGGCTACACCTTC
CASRPMWTGLIYGYTF
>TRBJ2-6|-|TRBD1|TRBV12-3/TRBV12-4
TGTGCCAGCAGTTATCCTGAGACAGGGGAGACCGGGGCCAACGTCCTGACTTTC
CASSYPETGETGANVLTF
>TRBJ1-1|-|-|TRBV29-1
TGCAGCGTTGTAAGGGGCGACGCTGAAGCTTTCTTT
CSVVRGDAEAFF
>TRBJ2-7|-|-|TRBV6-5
TGTGCCAGCAGTTACTCGACGCTAGCCTCCGGCGAGCAGTACTTC
CASSYSTLASGEQYF
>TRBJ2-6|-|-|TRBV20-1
TGCAGTGCTAGAGGGCAGACCTCTGGGGCCAACGTCCGGACTTTC
CSARGQTSGANVRTF
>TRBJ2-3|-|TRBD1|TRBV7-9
TGTGCCAGCAGCTTGGGAATCGGGACAGGCCCTAGCACAGATACGCAGTATTTT
CASSLGIGTGPSTDTQYF
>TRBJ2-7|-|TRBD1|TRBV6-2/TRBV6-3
TGTGCCAGCAGAGGGACAGACGACTACGAGCAGTACTTC
CASRGTDDYEQYF
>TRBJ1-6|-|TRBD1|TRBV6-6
TGTGCCAGCAGTGACAGGGGGCACGGTTCACCCCTCCACTTT
CASSDRGHGSPLHF
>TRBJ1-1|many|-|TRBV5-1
TGCGCCAGCAGCTTGGAAGCGAACACTGAAGCTTTCTTT
CASSLEANTEAFF
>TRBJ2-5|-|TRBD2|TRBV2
TGTGCCAGCAGTGAAACCGCTAGCGGGGGGGCCGAAAAGACCCAGTACTTC
CASSETASGGAEKTQYF
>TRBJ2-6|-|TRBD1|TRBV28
TGTGCCAGCAGTTCATACCGGGACAGGGGTTACTCTGGGGCCAACGTCCTGACTTTC
CASSSYRDRGYSGANVLTF
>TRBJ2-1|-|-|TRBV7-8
TGTGCCAGCAGCTTAGAGGGTTACACCGGGGCCTACAATGAGCAGTTCTTC
CASSLEGYTGAYNEQFF
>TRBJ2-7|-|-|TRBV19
TGTGCCAGTAGTATCCTCACAGGACCCTACGAGCAGTACTTC
CASSILTGPYEQYF
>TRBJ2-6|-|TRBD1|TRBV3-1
TGTGCCAGCAGCCAAGACGGGACAGTCCGCTCTGGGGCCAACGTCCTGACTTTC
CASSQDGTVRSGANVLTF
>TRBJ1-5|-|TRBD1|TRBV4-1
TGCGCCAGCAGCCAAAATACAGGGGACCCAAGCAATCAGCCCCAGCATTTT
CASSQNTGDPSNQPQHF
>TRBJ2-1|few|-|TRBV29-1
TGCAGCGTTGTGTGGGTTGAGCAGTTCTTC
CSVVWVEQFF